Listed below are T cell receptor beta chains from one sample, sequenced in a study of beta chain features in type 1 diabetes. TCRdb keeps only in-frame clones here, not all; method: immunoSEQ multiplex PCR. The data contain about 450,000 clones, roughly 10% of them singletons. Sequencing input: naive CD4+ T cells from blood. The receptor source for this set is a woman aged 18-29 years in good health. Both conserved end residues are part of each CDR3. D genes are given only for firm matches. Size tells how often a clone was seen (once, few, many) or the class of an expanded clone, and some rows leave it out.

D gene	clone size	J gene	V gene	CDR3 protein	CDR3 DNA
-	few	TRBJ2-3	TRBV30	CAWSQGGGTDTQYF	TGTGCCTGGAGTCAAGGGGGGGGCACAGATACGCAGTATTTT
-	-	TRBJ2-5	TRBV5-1	CASSYGGPETQYF	TGCGCCAGCAGCTACGGGGGTCCGGAGACCCAGTACTTC
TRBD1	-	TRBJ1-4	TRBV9	CASRQGLASNEKLFF	TGTGCCAGTAGACAGGGTTTGGCCTCTAATGAAAAACTGTTTTTT
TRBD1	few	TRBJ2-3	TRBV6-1	CASSERQGADTQYF	TGTGCCAGCAGTGAACGACAGGGCGCAGATACGCAGTATTTT
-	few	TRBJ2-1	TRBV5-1	CASSLGDWTKNNEQFF	TGCGCCAGCAGCCTCGGGGACTGGACTAAAAACAATGAGCAGTTCTTC
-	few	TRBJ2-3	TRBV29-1	CSVDNRRGPTDTQYF	TGCAGCGTTGATAATCGGCGGGGGCCCACAGATACGCAGTATTTT
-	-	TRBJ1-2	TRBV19	CASSLGIGNYGYTF	TGTGCCAGTAGTTTGGGCATCGGGAACTATGGCTACACCTTC
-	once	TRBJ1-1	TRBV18	CASSGRELTEAFF	TGTGCCAGCTCGGGCAGGGAACTCACTGAAGCTTTCTTT
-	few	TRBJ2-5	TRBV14	CASSHRVTQYF	TGTGCCAGCAGCCACCGCGTAACCCAGTACTTC
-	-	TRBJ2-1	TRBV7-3	CASSLTLTTVIGEQFF	TGTGCCAGCAGCTTAACCCTTACCACAGTCATTGGTGAGCAGTTCTTC
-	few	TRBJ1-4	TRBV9	CASSFRQGEKLFF	TGTGCCAGCAGCTTCAGACAAGGGGAAAAACTGTTTTTT
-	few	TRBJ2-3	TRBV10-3	CAISEVTDTQYF	TGTGCCATCAGTGAAGTCACAGATACGCAGTATTTT
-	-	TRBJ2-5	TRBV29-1	CSVAVSAQETQYF	TGCAGCGTTGCCGTGTCGGCCCAAGAGACCCAGTACTTC
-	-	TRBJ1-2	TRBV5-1	CASSLAPIYGYTF	TGCGCCAGCAGCTTGGCCCCCATCTATGGCTACACCTTC
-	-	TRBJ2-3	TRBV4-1	CASSQVGLPDTQYF	TGCGCCAGCAGCCAAGTCGGCCTACCAGATACGCAGTATTTT
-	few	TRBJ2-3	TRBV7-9	CASSLRGLFTDTQYF	TGTGCCAGCAGCCTAAGGGGACTCTTCACAGATACGCAGTATTTT
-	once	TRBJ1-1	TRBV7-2	CASNSDRNTEAFF	TGTGCCAGCAACTCGGACAGAAACACTGAAGCTTTCTTT
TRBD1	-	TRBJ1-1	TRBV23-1	CASSQDRTGGEKPKAFF	TGCGCCAGCAGTCAAGATCGGACAGGGGGCGAAAAACCGAAAGCTTTCTTT
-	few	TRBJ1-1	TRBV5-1	CASTQAPGLNTEAFF	TGCGCCAGCACCCAAGCCCCAGGGCTGAACACTGAAGCTTTCTTT
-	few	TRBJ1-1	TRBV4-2	CASSQGKLSGQTTMSYTEAFF	TGTGCCAGCAGCCAGGGTAAGCTCTCAGGACAGACGACTATGTCGTACACTGAAGCTTTCTTT
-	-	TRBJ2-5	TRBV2	CASSDKGETQYF	TGTGCCAGCAGTGATAAAGGGGAGACCCAGTACTTC
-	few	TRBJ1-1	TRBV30	CARRRLNTEAFF	TGTGCCCGGCGCAGGTTGAACACTGAAGCTTTCTTT
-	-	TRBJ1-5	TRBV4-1	CASSQDTQGRQPQHF	TGCGCCAGCAGCCAAGATACCCAGGGCAGGCAGCCCCAGCATTTT
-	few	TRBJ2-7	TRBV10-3	CAIRSEYVSYEQYF	TGTGCCATCAGGAGCGAGTACGTGAGCTACGAGCAGTACTTC
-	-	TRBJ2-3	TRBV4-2	CASSPQRGTLENTQYF	TGTGCCAGCAGCCCTCAAAGGGGGACACTAGAAAATACGCAGTATTTT
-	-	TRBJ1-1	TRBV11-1	CASSLTQGTKRAFF	TGTGCCAGCAGCTTAACCCAGGGGACAAAGAGAGCTTTCTTT
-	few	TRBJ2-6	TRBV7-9	CASSQGQSAGANVLTF	TGTGCCAGCAGCCAAGGACAGTCCGCTGGGGCCAACGTCCTGACTTTC
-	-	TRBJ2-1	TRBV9	CASSVDYPGGSSYNEQFF	TGTGCCAGCAGCGTAGACTACCCCGGGGGAAGTTCCTACAATGAGCAGTTCTTC
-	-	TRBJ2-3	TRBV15	CATSRDRPWTSTDTQYF	TGTGCCACCAGCAGAGATCGCCCCTGGACTAGCACAGATACGCAGTATTTT
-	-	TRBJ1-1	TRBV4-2	CASSQDVGPQTEAFF	TGTGCCAGCAGCCAAGATGTGGGACCTCAGACTGAAGCTTTCTTT
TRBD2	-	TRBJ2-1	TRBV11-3	CASSYGLANNEQFF	TGTGCCAGCAGCTATGGACTAGCGAACAATGAGCAGTTCTTC
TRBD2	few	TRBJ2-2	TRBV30	CAFGLAPNTGELFF	TGTGCCTTTGGACTAGCGCCAAACACCGGGGAGCTGTTTTTT
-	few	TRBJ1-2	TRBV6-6	CASSRDLGYTF	TGTGCCAGCAGCCGAGACCTTGGCTACACCTTC
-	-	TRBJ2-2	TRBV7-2	CASNPKKGGTGELFF	TGTGCCAGCAACCCTAAGAAGGGGGGCACCGGGGAGCTGTTTTTT
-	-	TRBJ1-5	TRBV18	CASSPLDTKGSNQPQHF	TGTGCCAGCTCACCACTAGACACCAAGGGGAGCAATCAGCCCCAGCATTTT